The 26 T cell receptor beta chains below come from one sample, sequenced in a study of vaccination effects on CD4 cells after COVID-19. Clones were read by immunoSEQ multiplex PCR, and TCRdb kept only the in-frame ones, dropping some. The sample records about 20,000 clones, approximately 72% being singletons. The antigens for these receptors are not known. Antigen-specific CD4+ T cell clonotypes were called by their expansion after viral peptide-pool culture in ViraFEST. Culturing for more than eight days preceded CD4+ T cell isolation. The vaccine recipients had no prior SARS-CoV-2 infection, with negative nucleocapsid antibodies. The sequencing used CD4+ T cells from PBMCs cultured with HCoV-NL63 spike peptides, collected before COVID-19 vaccination. Receptor source: a human donor who received a COVID-19 vaccine.

V and J are TRBV2 and TRBJ1-5, with D possibly matching TRBD1 (5 bases). Germline CDR1 reads SNHLY; CDR2 reads FYNNEI. Trimming shortened V by 4 bases and J by 0 bases, and 10 bases separated the two germline ends. The CDR3 extends over 15 amino acids. As DNA, the CDR3 is TGTGCCAGCAGTGCACAGGCCCATAGCAATCAGCCCCAGCATTTT. Encoded protein: CASSAQAHSNQPQHF.

This sequence joins TRBV18 and TRBJ2-3; 7 nucleotides match TRBD1. There are 15 residues in the CDR3. Germline lookup yields CDR1 KGHSH and CDR2 LQKENI. J gave up 2 bases and V 1 base, and 3 bases lay outside the gene matches. CDR3 nucleotides: TGTGCCAGCTCACCACGGACAGGATTCACAGATACGCAGTATTTT. Its translation: CASSPRTGFTDTQYF.

The chain joins TRBV18 to TRBJ1-6; 8 bases are shared with TRBD1. V shed 1 base, J shed 6 bases, and the junction held 8 bases outside the gene matches. Germline CDR1 is KGHSH and CDR2 is LQKENI. CDR3 length: 17 residues. The CDR3 spells CASSPLSNRGVNSPLHF. The CDR3 DNA reads as TGTGCCAGCTCACCACTGTCGAACAGGGGGGTTAATTCACCCCTCCACTTT. The complete variable domain, with remaining parts taken from reference TRBV18 and TRBJ1-6, reads NAGVMQNPRHLVRRRGQEARLRCSPMKGHSHVYWYRQLPEEGLKFMVYLQKENIIDESGMPKERFSAEFPKEGPSILRIQQVVRGDSAAYFCASSPLSNRGVNSPLHFGNGTRLTVT.

The chain uses TRBV5-1 and TRBJ2-3, with 8 bases lining up with TRBD2. The germline V gene has CDR1 SGHRS and CDR2 YFSETQ. The CDR3 is 16 amino acids. Trimming took 1 base from V and 0 from J; bases not matched to a gene: 4. CDR3 DNA: TGCGCCAGCAGCTTGCAAACTAGCGGAAGCACAGATACGCAGTATTTT. As protein: CASSLQTSGSTDTQYF. The full variable domain, completed using reference TRBV5-1 and TRBJ2-3, is KAGVTQTPRYLIKTRGQQVTLSCSPISGHRSVSWYQQTPGQGLQFLFEYFSETQRNKGNFPGRFSGRQFSNSRSEMNVSTLELGDSALYLCASSLQTSGSTDTQYFGPGTRLTVL.

This clone appeared a single time. The chain recombines TRBV6-5 with TRBJ1-3; TRBD1 matches at 12 bases. CDR3 size: 15 residues. In germline, CDR1 is MNHEY, CDR2 SVGAGI. Losses at the gene ends were 6 bases for V and 6 bases for J; bases not matched to a gene: 6. The CDR3 sequence: CASRGTGGLENTIYF. The DNA for the CDR3 is TGTGCCAGCAGGGGGACAGGGGGCTTGGAAAACACCATATATTTT.

The rearrangement links TRBV5-1 to TRBJ1-5, with D tentatively TRBD1 (5 bases). CDR3 length: 14 residues. From germline, CDR1 is SGHRS and CDR2 YFSETQ. V lost 4 bases to trimming and J lost 3 bases, with 11 bases between them. The CDR3 DNA reads TGCGCCAGCAGCCCAGACAGCCCCAATCAGCCCCAGCATTTT. Translated, it gives CASSPDSPNQPQHF.

This rearrangement joins TRBV5-1 to TRBJ2-3; D might be TRBD2 (5 bases). Per the germline V gene, CDR1 is SGHRS and CDR2 is YFSETQ. Trimming left V 3 bases short and J 0 bases short, with 14 bases between. This CDR3 has 16 residues. CDR3 protein: CASSSLPRTSTDTQYF. The CDR3 DNA follows: TGCGCCAGCAGCTCCCTTCCCCGGACTAGCACAGATACGCAGTATTTT. The full variable domain, its missing parts supplied by reference TRBV5-1 and TRBJ2-3, is KAGVTQTPRYLIKTRGQQVTLSCSPISGHRSVSWYQQTPGQGLQFLFEYFSETQRNKGNFPGRFSGRQFSNSRSEMNVSTLELGDSALYLCASSSLPRTSTDTQYFGPGTRLTVL.

The chain couples TRBV5-1 to TRBJ2-3; 12 bases are shared with TRBD2. This CDR3 spans 16 amino acids. From germline, CDR1 is SGHRS and CDR2 YFSETQ. After removal of 4 bases from V and 2 bases from J, the junction contained 5 bases not matched to a gene. CDR3 loop: CASSTGLAGNTDTQYF. The CDR3 region has the DNA TGCGCCAGCAGCACAGGACTAGCGGGGAACACAGATACGCAGTATTTT.

The chain is built from TRBV9 and TRBJ2-7, with 7 bases fitting TRBD2. Germline assignment: CDR1 SGDLS and CDR2 YYNGEE. There are 16 residues in the CDR3. V shed 0 bases, J shed 2 bases, and the junction held 8 bases outside the gene matches. The CDR3 loop reads CASSVGPSGGPYEQYF. CDR3 bases: TGTGCCAGCAGCGTAGGTCCTAGCGGAGGGCCCTACGAGCAGTACTTC. Looking up the rest from reference TRBV9 and TRBJ2-7 gives the full variable domain: DSGVTQTPKHLITATGQRVTLRCSPRSGDLSVYWYQQSLDQGLQFLIQYYNGEERAKGNILERFSAQQFPDLHSELNLSSLELGDSALYFCASSVGPSGGPYEQYFGPGTRLTVT.

The chain uses TRBV5-6 and TRBJ2-7; TRBD1 matches at 8 bases. The CDR3 has 13 residues. Per the germline V gene, CDR1 is SGHDT and CDR2 is YYEEEE. The ends lost 3 bases at V and 6 bases at J; junction bases unmatched: 5. The CDR3 sequence is CASSYWTGSEQYF. The CDR3, as DNA: TGTGCCAGCAGCTACTGGACAGGGAGCGAGCAGTACTTC.

This clone was recorded once. CDR3 loop: CASNLQGPGTGELFF. CDR3 DNA: TGTGCCAGCAACCTACAGGGACCGGGCACCGGGGAGCTGTTTTTT. The gene calls are TRBV3-1 (or the pseudogene TRBV3-2) and TRBJ2-2; tentative D call: TRBD1 (6 bases). The germline V gene encodes CDR1 LGHDT and CDR2 YNNKEL (reference sequence). This CDR3 is built from 15 residues. The V gene lost 7 bases and the J gene lost 4 bases, with 16 bases spanning the gap.

This chain connects TRBV5-5 to TRBJ1-4; 9 nucleotides line up with TRBD1. CDR1 is SGHKS, CDR2 YYEKEE, per germline (reference sequence). J lost 6 bases, V lost 5 bases, and 5 bases had no gene match. The CDR3 is 14 residues long. CDR3 protein: CASRVGQGYEKLFF. The CDR3 DNA sequence: TGTGCCAGCAGGGTGGGACAGGGCTATGAAAAACTGTTTTTT.

The chain uses TRBV7-6 and TRBJ2-7; the match to TRBD2 covers 10 bases. Germline V CDR1 and CDR2: SGHVS, FNYEAQ. The CDR3 is 15 residues long. V trimming: 2 bases; J trimming: 4 bases; junction bases outside the gene matches: 5. This CDR3 is CASSLRASGGYEQYF. CDR3 nucleotide sequence: TGTGCCAGCAGCTTAAGAGCTAGCGGGGGTTACGAGCAGTACTTC.

The J gene is TRBJ1-2, the V gene TRBV24-1; perhaps TRBD1 as D (5 bases). This CDR3 comprises 14 residues. The germline CDR1 and CDR2 sequences are KGHDR and SFDVKD. Trimming pared 1 base from V and 3 bases from J, leaving 8 bases between. CDR3 nucleotides: TGTGCCACCAGTGATTTTAGCAGGGACTATGGCTACACCTTC. It codes for CATSDFSRDYGYTF.

This clone turned up a few times. The CDR3 DNA follows: TGTGCCAGCAGCTTAGGGACAGGGGCAGTCGGGTATCAGCCCCAGCATTTT. Its translation is CASSLGTGAVGYQPQHF. The chain is built from TRBV7-2 and TRBJ1-5; the match to TRBD1 covers 9 bases. V was clipped by 1 base and J by 5 bases; unmatched bases: 9. Per germline, CDR1 SGHTA and CDR2 FQGNSA. This CDR3 contains 17 residues.

The V gene is TRBV7-2, the J gene TRBJ1-5; D uncertain. CDR3 length: 14 amino acids. V was trimmed by 5 bases and J by 6 bases, leaving 14 bases between them. Per the germline V gene, CDR1 is SGHTA and CDR2 is FQGNSA. CDR3 coding DNA: TGTGCCAGCAGCCCCGAAGGGCGAGGTCAGCCCCAGCATTTT. This translates into CASSPEGRGQPQHF.

V and J are TRBV18 and TRBJ1-1, with D perhaps matching TRBD1 (6 bases). Trimming took 6 bases from V and 4 from J, leaving 12 bases between them. The germline V gene has CDR1 KGHSH and CDR2 LQKENI. This CDR3 has 13 residues. The CDR3 DNA sequence: TGTGCCAGCTCCGCGACAGGATCCACTGAAGCTTTCTTT. Translation: CASSATGSTEAFF. Filled out from reference TRBV18 and TRBJ1-1, the complete variable domain reads NAGVMQNPRHLVRRRGQEARLRCSPMKGHSHVYWYRQLPEEGLKFMVYLQKENIIDESGMPKERFSAEFPKEGPSILRIQQVVRGDSAAYFCASSATGSTEAFFGQGTRLTVV.

The J gene is TRBJ1-2, the V gene TRBV6-5; TRBD1 might be the D (6 bases). This CDR3 is built from 14 residues. The V end was cut by 7 bases, the J end by 1 base, with 13 bases between. From germline, CDR1 is MNHEY and CDR2 SVGAGI. Here the CDR3 reads CASIKRGFNYGYTF. CDR3 bases: TGTGCCAGCATAAAGAGGGGGTTTAACTATGGCTACACCTTC.

This chain joins TRBV30 and TRBJ1-3; D gene ambiguous. In germline, CDR1 is GTSNPN, CDR2 SVGIG (reference sequence). CDR3 length equals 12 residues. Trimming took 3 bases from V and 1 from J, leaving 4 bases between them. CDR3 region: CAWRLSGNTIYF. CDR3 nucleotides: TGTGCCTGGAGGCTTTCTGGAAACACCATATATTTT.

This clone was counted between two and nine times. V gene TRBV9 combines with J gene TRBJ2-1, with 7 bases lining up with TRBD2. CDR3 length: 15 residues. V lost 0 bases to trimming and J lost 8 bases; unmatched junction nucleotides: 8. Germline CDR1 SGDLS, CDR2 YYNGEE. The CDR3 sequence: CASSVAGGSGDEQFF. CDR3 coding DNA: TGTGCCAGCAGCGTAGCGGGAGGATCAGGCGATGAGCAGTTCTTC.

The chain uses TRBV3-1 (or the pseudogene TRBV3-2) and TRBJ1-2; D perhaps matches TRBD1 (5 bases). Trimming removed 3 bases from V and 2 bases from J, with 10 bases in between. Germline CDR1 LGHDT, CDR2 YNNKEL (reference sequence). This CDR3 comprises 14 residues. CDR3 nucleotide sequence: TGTGCCAGCAGCCAGGGGACCTGGAACTATGGCTACACCTTC. This gives the protein CASSQGTWNYGYTF.

The rearrangement links TRBV5-1 to TRBJ2-3, with 11 positions matching TRBD2. With V trimmed by 4 bases and J by 4 bases, 11 bases remained unmatched. This CDR3 contains 17 residues. CDR1 SGHRS and CDR2 YFSETQ come from the germline V gene. CDR3: CASSIGTATSGADTQYF. DNA for the CDR3: TGCGCCAGCAGCATAGGGACAGCGACTAGCGGGGCAGATACGCAGTATTTT.

The gene calls are TRBV5-1 and TRBJ1-1, with 7 bases matching TRBD1. The CDR3 runs to 14 residues. J was trimmed by 1 base and V by 1 base; bases with no gene match: 1. Looked up from germline, CDR1 is SGHRS and CDR2 is YFSETQ. The chain's CDR3 is CASSLTGENTEAFF. The DNA for the CDR3 is TGCGCCAGCAGCTTGACAGGGGAGAACACTGAAGCTTTCTTT.

This clone has a single count. Written as DNA, the CDR3 is TGTGCCTGGAGGGTAGCAGATACGCAGTATTTT. Its protein product is CAWRVADTQYF. The chain carries TRBV30 and TRBJ2-3; D not certain. Germline loops: CDR1 GTSNPN, CDR2 SVGIG (reference sequence). The CDR3 is 11 residues long. V lost 3 bases and J lost 4, with 5 bases in between. The full variable domain, completed using reference TRBV30 and TRBJ2-3, is SQTIHQWPATLVQPVGSPLSLECTVEGTSNPNLYWYRQAAGRGLQLLFYSVGIGQISSEVPQNLSASRPQDRQFILSSKKLLLSDSGFYLCAWRVADTQYFGPGTRLTVL.

The chain carries TRBV6-5 and TRBJ2-5; possible D gene TRBD2, 6 bases. Germline assignment: CDR1 MNHEY and CDR2 SVGAGI. Trimming removed 0 bases at V and 3 bases at J, with 11 bases between. The CDR3 is 15 residues long. In DNA form, the CDR3 reads TGTGCCAGCAGTTACTCGGGGGGAATGAAAGAGACCCAGTACTTC. This encodes CASSYSGGMKETQYF.

J is TRBJ2-4 and V is TRBV6-5, with D possibly matching TRBD2 (7 bases). This CDR3 has 15 amino acids. Germline CDR1 MNHEY, CDR2 SVGAGI. The V and J ends lost 5 bases and 1 base respectively, with 12 bases between them. CDR3 nucleotide sequence: TGTGCCAGCAGTACGGGGGGCCGGGCCAAAAACATTCAGTACTTC. It specifies CASSTGGRAKNIQYF.